The sequence of this TCR beta chain was determined in a study of T cell responses to AZD1222 COVID-19 vaccine. Overall study results and limits: Nearly half of spike-specific TCRs reportedly target unmutated variant regions.

Details on this clone: Its antigen is still unknown. In the same sample, other DNA sequences code for this CDR3.

Libraries were prepared by immunoSEQ multiplex PCR; TCRdb keeps only in-frame clonotypes and omits some of them. The repertoire holds 100,000 to 150,000 clones, with 80% to 90% as singletons. The CDR3 loop spans 12 amino acids. The germline V gene has CDR1 KGHSH and CDR2 LQKENI. The V end lost 2 bases, the J end lost 7 bases, and 5 bases lay between the germline ends. The TCR comes from an adult in good health. The gene calls are TRBV18 and TRBJ1-4; possibly TRBD1 for D (5 bases). This specimen consisted of peripheral blood, obtained on day 0 of AZD1222 vaccination. CDR3 nucleotides: TGTGCCAGCTCACCAAGGGGTGAAAAACTGTTTTTT. Translating it yields CASSPRGEKLFF.